One and the same sample provided the 11 T cell receptor beta chains below, sequenced in a study of shared clonotypes between healthy human individuals. The data were produced by immunoSEQ multiplex PCR, yet TCRdb's version contains in-frame clones alone and is incomplete. Among 2.3 million or so clones listed, over 85% were seen once. The sample comprised naive CD4+ T cells from PBMCs. Subset meaning: CD45RA+ positively selected. The receptors shown here come from a man aged 18 to 30 in good health. Some clones in this sample may be carry-over from other donors' samples.

This chain connects TRBV7-3 to TRBJ2-1, with 8 positions matching TRBD2. The V gene end was trimmed by 5 bases and the J gene end by 6 bases; junction bases not matched to a gene: 18. Germline V gene sequence: CDR1 SGHTA, CDR2 FQGTGA. The CDR3 loop spans 18 amino acids. CDR3 region: CASSDPFSRSGRVNEQFF. The CDR3 DNA reads TGTGCCAGCAGCGACCCCTTTTCTAGGAGCGGGAGAGTCAATGAGCAGTTCTTC. The full variable domain, its missing parts supplied by reference TRBV7-3 and TRBJ2-1, is GAGVSQTPSNKVTEKGKYVELRCDPISGHTALYWYRQSLGQGPEFLIYFQGTGAADDSGLPNDRFFAVRPEGSVSTLKIQRTERGDSAVYLCASSDPFSRSGRVNEQFFGPGTRLTVL.

The chain recombines TRBV9 with TRBJ1-3, with no clear D. CDR1 is SGDLS and CDR2 is YYNGEE in the germline V gene. The CDR3 totals 15 residues. With 0 bases removed from V and 0 bases from J, the gap between germline ends came to 7 bases. The CDR3 reads CASSVGHLSGNTIYF. The DNA of the CDR3 is TGTGCCAGCAGCGTAGGGCACCTCTCTGGAAACACCATATATTTT.

The chain is built from TRBV7-8 and TRBJ1-2; perhaps TRBD1 as D (5 bases). Germline V CDR1 and CDR2: SGHVS, FQNEAQ. V was clipped by 2 bases and J by 2 bases, with 12 bases between them. The CDR3 length is 15 residues. The CDR3 loop is CASSLLTGANYGYTF. In DNA, the CDR3 is TGTGCCAGCAGCTTACTTACAGGAGCCAACTATGGCTACACCTTC.

The gene calls are TRBV5-1 and TRBJ2-7; 9 positions agree with TRBD1. With V trimmed by 4 bases and J by 3 bases, 5 bases remained unmatched. Germline V gene sequence: CDR1 SGHRS, CDR2 YFSETQ. The CDR3 length is 14 residues. The CDR3 spells CASSPGDRVYEQYF. The DNA for the CDR3 is TGCGCCAGCAGCCCGGGGGACAGGGTCTACGAGCAGTACTTC.

This chain connects TRBV28 to TRBJ2-1; 13 bases align to TRBD2. Germline-derived CDR1 and CDR2 are MDHEN and SYDVKM. The CDR3 covers 16 residues. V dropped 4 bases and J dropped 6; count of bases not matched to a gene: 6. This chain's CDR3 is CASSYPGLAGSNEQFF. As DNA, the CDR3 is TGTGCCAGCAGTTACCCGGGACTAGCGGGAAGCAATGAGCAGTTCTTC.

This chain links TRBV28 with TRBJ2-2, with 9 bases identical to TRBD1. This CDR3 has 16 amino acids. Per germline, CDR1 MDHEN and CDR2 SYDVKM. Trimming cost V 5 bases and J 6 bases; bases outside gene matches: 10. In nucleotides, the CDR3 is TGTGCCAGCAGTACACCGGGACAGGGTATGGCCGGGGAGCTGTTTTTT. Encoded protein: CASSTPGQGMAGELFF.

This clone was seen a single time. The chain uses TRBV18 and TRBJ2-5; D perhaps matches TRBD2 (5 bases). Per the germline V gene, CDR1 is KGHSH and CDR2 is LQKENI. V lost 2 bases, J lost 0 bases, and 7 bases lay in between. CDR3 length: 14 residues. DNA of the CDR3: TGTGCCAGCTCACCAATGGGAGACCAAGAGACCCAGTACTTC. The encoded protein is CASSPMGDQETQYF.

This chain joins TRBV19 and TRBJ2-6, with D unresolved. Germline V gene lookup returns CDR1 LNHDA and CDR2 SQIVND (reference sequence). The length of the CDR3 is 15 residues. Trimming stripped 3 bases from V and 2 bases from J, with 8 bases between. This CDR3 is CASSIVRTGANVLTF. DNA for the CDR3: TGTGCCAGTAGTATCGTCCGGACTGGGGCCAACGTCCTGACTTTC.

The chain carries TRBV18 and TRBJ1-4, with 9 bases fitting TRBD1. CDR1 and CDR2 (germline): KGHSH, LQKENI. The CDR3 loop spans 16 amino acids. V was pared by 3 bases and J by 6 bases, with 8 bases of the junction left unmatched. The CDR3 DNA reads TGTGCCAGCTCACCCAATAGGCGGGACAGGGATGAAAAACTGTTTTTT. It yields the protein CASSPNRRDRDEKLFF.

This chain joins TRBV27 and TRBJ2-1, with 8 nucleotides matching TRBD1. This CDR3 contains 15 residues. Germline-derived CDR1 and CDR2 are MNHEY and SMNVEV (reference sequence). Germline trimming cut 7 bases from V and 4 bases from J; bases unmatched to any gene: 9. CDR3 region: CASTGLGTGYNEQFF. CDR3 coding DNA: TGTGCCAGCACCGGGTTGGGGACAGGTTACAATGAGCAGTTCTTC.

As for this clone: The sample carries other DNA sequences with the same CDR3. J is TRBJ2-2 and V is TRBV5-1, with 8 bases matching TRBD1. The CDR3 runs to 15 residues. The germline V gene has CDR1 SGHRS and CDR2 YFSETQ. The trim removed 4 bases at V and 1 base at J, leaving 3 bases unmatched. The CDR3 loop is CASSTGQGNTGELFF. DNA of the CDR3: TGCGCCAGCAGCACCGGACAGGGGAACACCGGGGAGCTGTTTTTT.